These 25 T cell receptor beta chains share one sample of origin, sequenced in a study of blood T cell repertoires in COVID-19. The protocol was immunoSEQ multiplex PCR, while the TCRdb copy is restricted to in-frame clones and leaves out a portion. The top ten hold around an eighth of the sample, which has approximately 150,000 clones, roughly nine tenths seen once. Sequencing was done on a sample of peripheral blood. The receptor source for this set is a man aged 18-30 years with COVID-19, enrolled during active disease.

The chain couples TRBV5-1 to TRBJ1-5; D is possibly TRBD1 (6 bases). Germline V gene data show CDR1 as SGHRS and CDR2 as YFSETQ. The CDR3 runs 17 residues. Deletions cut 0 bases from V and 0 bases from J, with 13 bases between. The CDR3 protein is CASSLDVRTDSNQPQHF. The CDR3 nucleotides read TGCGCCAGCAGCTTGGATGTTAGGACAGATAGCAATCAGCCCCAGCATTTT.

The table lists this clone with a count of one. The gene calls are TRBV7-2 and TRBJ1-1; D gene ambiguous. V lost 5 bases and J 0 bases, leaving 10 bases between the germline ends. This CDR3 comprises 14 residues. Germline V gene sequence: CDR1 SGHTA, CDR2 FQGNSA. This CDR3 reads CASSQGAMNTEAFF. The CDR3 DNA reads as TGTGCCAGCAGCCAAGGAGCTATGAACACTGAAGCTTTCTTT.

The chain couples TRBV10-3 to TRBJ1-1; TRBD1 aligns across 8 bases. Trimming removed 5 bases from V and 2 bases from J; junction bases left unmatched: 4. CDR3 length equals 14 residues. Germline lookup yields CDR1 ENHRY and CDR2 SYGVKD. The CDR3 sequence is CAISPDRGNTEAFF. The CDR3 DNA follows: TGTGCCATCAGTCCAGACAGGGGAAACACTGAAGCTTTCTTT.

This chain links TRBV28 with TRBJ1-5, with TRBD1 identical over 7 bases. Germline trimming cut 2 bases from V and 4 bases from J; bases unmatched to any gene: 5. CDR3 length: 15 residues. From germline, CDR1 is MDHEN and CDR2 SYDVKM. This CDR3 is CASSLGGQVNQPQHF. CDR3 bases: TGTGCCAGCAGTTTAGGTGGACAGGTGAATCAGCCCCAGCATTTT. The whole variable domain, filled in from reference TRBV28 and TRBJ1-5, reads DVKVTQSSRYLVKRTGEKVFLECVQDMDHENMFWYRQDPGLGLRLIYFSYDVKMKEKGDIPEGYSVSREKKERFSLILESASTNQTSMYLCASSLGGQVNQPQHFGDGTRLSIL.

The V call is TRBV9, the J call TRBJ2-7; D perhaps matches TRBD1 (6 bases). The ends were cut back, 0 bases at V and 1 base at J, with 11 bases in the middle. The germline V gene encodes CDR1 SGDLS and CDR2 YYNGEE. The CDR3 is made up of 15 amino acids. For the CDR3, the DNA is TGTGCCAGCAGCGTAGATATGGACAGTTCCTACGAGCAGTACTTC. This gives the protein CASSVDMDSSYEQYF. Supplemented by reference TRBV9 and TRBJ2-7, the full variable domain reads DSGVTQTPKHLITATGQRVTLRCSPRSGDLSVYWYQQSLDQGLQFLIQYYNGEERAKGNILERFSAQQFPDLHSELNLSSLELGDSALYFCASSVDMDSSYEQYFGPGTRLTVT.

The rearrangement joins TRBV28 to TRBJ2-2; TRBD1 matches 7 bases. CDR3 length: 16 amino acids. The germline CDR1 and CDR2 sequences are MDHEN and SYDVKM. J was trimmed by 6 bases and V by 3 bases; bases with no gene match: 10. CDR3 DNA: TGTGCCAGCAGTTTTGGGGTCAGGGGGACCGCCGGGGAGCTGTTTTTT. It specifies CASSFGVRGTAGELFF.

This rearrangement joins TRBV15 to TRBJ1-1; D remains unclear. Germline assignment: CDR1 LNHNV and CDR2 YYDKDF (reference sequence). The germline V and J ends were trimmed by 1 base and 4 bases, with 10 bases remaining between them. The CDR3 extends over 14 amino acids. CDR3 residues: CATSRARVGTEAFF. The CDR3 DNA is TGTGCCACCAGCAGAGCGAGGGTAGGCACTGAAGCTTTCTTT.

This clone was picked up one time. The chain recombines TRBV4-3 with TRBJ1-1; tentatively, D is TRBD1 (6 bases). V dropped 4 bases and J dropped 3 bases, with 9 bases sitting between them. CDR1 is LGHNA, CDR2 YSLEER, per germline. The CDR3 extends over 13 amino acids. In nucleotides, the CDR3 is TGCGCCAGCAGCCTCACAGGGTACACTGAAGCTTTCTTT. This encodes CASSLTGYTEAFF.

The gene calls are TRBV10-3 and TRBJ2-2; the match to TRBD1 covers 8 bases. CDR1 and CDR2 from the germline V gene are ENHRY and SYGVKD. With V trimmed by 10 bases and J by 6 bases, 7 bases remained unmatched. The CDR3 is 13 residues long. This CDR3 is CATTDREAGELFF. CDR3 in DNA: TGTGCCACTACGGACAGGGAAGCCGGGGAGCTGTTTTTT.

CDR3 amino acids: CASSPLGGGIGEKLFF. CDR3 nucleotides: TGCGCCAGCAGCCCTTTGGGGGGGGGAATTGGGGAAAAACTGTTTTTT. J is TRBJ1-4 and V is TRBV4-1, with a possible D match to TRBD1 (5 bases). Trimming took off 4 bases at V and 8 bases at J, with 20 bases between the two ends. CDR1 is MGHRA, CDR2 YSYEKL, per germline. CDR3 size: 16 residues.

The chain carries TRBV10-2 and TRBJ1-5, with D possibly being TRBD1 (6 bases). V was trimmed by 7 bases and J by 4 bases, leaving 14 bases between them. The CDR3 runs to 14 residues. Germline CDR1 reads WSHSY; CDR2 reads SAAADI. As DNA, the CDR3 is TGCGCCAGCAAGGGGGTAGGGGGAAATCAGCCCCAGCATTTT. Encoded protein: CASKGVGGNQPQHF.

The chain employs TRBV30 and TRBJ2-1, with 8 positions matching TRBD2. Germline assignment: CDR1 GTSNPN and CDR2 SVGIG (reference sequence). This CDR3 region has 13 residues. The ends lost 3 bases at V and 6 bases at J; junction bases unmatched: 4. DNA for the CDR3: TGTGCCTGGAGCGTTGGGACTAGCAATGAGCAGTTCTTC. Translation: CAWSVGTSNEQFF.

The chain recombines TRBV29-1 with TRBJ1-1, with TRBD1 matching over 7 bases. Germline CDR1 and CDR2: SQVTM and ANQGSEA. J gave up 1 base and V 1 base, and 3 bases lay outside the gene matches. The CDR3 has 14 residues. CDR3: CSVEGAGGNTEAFF. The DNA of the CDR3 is TGCAGCGTTGAAGGGGCAGGGGGGAACACTGAAGCTTTCTTT.

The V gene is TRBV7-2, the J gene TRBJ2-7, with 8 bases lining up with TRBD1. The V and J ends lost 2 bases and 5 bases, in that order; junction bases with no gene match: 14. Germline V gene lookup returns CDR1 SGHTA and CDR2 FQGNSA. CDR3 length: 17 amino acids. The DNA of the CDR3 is TGTGCCAGCAGCTTAACGATGGTTGGGACAGGAAGCCACGAGCAGTACTTC. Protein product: CASSLTMVGTGSHEQYF.

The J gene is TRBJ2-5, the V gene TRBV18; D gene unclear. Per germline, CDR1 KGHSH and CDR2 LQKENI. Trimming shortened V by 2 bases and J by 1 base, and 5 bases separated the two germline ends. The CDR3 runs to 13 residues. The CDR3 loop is CASSPASQETQYF. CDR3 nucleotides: TGTGCCAGCTCACCAGCGAGCCAAGAGACCCAGTACTTC.

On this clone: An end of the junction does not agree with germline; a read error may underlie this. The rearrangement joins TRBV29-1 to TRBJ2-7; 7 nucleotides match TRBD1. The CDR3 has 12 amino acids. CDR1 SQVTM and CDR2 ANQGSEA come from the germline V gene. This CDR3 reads CSVEDRAYEQYF. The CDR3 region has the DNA TGCAGCGTAGAAGACAGGGCCTACGAGCAGTACTTC.

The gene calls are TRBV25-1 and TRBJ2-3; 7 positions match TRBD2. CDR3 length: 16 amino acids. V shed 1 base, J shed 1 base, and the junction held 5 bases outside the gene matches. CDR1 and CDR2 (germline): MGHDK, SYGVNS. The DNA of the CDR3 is TGTGCCAGCAGTGAATGGGCTAGCGGAGGCACAGATACGCAGTATTTT. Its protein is CASSEWASGGTDTQYF.

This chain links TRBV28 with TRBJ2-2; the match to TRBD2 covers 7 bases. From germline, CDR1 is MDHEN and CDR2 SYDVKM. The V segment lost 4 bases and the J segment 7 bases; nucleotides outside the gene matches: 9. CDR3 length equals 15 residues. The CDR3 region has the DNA TGTGCCAGCAGTTCCCCGGGCGGGAGTATCGGGGAGCTGTTTTTT. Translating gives CASSSPGGSIGELFF.

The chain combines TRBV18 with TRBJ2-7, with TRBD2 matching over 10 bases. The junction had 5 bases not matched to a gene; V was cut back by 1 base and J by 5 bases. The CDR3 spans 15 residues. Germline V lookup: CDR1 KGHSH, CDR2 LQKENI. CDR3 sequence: CASSPRASGSDEQYF. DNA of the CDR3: TGTGCCAGCTCACCACGAGCTAGCGGGAGCGACGAGCAGTACTTC.

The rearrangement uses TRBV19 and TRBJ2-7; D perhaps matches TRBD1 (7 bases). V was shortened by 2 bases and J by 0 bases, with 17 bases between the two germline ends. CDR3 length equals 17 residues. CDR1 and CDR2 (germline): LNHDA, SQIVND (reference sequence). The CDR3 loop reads CASSIWYRGGSSYEQYF. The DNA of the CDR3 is TGTGCCAGTAGTATATGGTACAGGGGAGGAAGCTCCTACGAGCAGTACTTC.

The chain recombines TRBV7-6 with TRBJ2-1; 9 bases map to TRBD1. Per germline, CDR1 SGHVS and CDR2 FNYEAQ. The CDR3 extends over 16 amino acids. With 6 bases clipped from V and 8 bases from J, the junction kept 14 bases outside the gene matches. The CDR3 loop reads CASRSAGTGLVYEQFF. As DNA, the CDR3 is TGTGCCAGCAGATCTGCCGGGACAGGGTTAGTCTATGAGCAGTTCTTC.

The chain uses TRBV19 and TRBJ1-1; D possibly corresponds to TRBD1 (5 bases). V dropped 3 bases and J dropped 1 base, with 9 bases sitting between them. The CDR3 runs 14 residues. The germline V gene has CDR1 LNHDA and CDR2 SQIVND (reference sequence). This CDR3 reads CASSIGAANTEAFF. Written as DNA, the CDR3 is TGTGCCAGTAGTATTGGGGCGGCGAACACTGAAGCTTTCTTT.

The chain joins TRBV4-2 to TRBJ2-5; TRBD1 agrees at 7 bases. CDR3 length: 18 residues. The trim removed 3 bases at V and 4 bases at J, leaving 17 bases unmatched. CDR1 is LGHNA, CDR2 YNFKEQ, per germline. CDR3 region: CASSHPRVEDRFGETQYF. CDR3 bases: TGTGCCAGCAGCCATCCCCGCGTAGAGGACAGGTTTGGAGAGACCCAGTACTTC.

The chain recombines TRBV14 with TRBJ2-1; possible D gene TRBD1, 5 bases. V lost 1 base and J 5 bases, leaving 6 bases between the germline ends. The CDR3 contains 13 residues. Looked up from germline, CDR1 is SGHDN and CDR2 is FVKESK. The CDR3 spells CASSQARDNEQFF. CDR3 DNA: TGTGCCAGCAGCCAAGCCAGGGACAATGAGCAGTTCTTC.

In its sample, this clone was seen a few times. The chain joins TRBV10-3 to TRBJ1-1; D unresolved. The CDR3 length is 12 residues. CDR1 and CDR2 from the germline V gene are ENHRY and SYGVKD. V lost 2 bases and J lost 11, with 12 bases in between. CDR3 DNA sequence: TGTGCCATCAGTGAGCCCCCCGCCCAGGCTTTCTTT. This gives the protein CAISEPPAQAFF.